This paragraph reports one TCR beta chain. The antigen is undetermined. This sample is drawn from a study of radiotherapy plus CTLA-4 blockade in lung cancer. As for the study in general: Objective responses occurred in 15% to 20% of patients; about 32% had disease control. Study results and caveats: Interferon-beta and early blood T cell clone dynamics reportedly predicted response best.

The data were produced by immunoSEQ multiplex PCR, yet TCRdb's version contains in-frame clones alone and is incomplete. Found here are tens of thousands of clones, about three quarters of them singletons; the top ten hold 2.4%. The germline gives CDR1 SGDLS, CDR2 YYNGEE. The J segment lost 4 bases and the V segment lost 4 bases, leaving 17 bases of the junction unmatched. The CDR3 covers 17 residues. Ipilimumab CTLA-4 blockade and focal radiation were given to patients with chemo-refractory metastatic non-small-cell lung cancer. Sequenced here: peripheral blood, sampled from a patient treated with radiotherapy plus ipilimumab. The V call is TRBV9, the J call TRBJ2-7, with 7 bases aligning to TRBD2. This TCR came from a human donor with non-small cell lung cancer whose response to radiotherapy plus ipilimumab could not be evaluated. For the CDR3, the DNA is TGTGCCAGCAGCCCTCGGGGAGGGATCACAAAAAATTACGAGCAGTACTTC. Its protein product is CASSPRGGITKNYEQYF.